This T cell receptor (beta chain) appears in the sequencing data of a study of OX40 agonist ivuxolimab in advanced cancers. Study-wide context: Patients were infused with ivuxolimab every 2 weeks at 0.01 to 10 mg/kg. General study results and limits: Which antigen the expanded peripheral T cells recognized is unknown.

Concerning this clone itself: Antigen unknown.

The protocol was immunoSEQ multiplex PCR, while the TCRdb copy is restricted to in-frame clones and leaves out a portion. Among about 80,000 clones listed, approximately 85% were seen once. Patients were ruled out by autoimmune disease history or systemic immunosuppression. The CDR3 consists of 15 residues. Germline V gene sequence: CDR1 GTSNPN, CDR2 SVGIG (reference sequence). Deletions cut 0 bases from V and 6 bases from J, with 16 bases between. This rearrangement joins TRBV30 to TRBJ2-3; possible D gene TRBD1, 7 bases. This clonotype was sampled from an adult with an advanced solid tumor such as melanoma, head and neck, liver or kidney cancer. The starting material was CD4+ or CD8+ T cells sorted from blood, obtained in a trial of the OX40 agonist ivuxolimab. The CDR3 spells CAWSVGGGASDTQYF. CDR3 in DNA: TGTGCCTGGAGTGTAGGAGGGGGCGCCTCGGATACGCAGTATTTT.